The 16 T cell receptor beta chains below all came from one sample that was sequenced in a study of blood T cell repertoires in COVID-19. The repertoire was sequenced with immunoSEQ multiplex PCR; TCRdb's copy has only in-frame clones and lacks some. Of 130,000 to 150,000 clones in the sample, about four fifths were seen once. Sequenced sample: peripheral blood. Source of these receptors: a man between 65 and 79 years old who had recovered from COVID-19.

CDR3 nucleotides: TGTGCCAGTAGCCTCAGGGGAGAGGTGCCGGTTGAGCAGTTCTTC. This translates into CASSLRGEVPVEQFF. V usage is TRBV19 and J usage is TRBJ2-1; TRBD1 might be the D (6 bases). The CDR3 runs to 15 residues. Germline CDR1 reads LNHDA; CDR2 reads SQIVND (reference sequence). Between the trimmed V and J ends, which lost 6 bases and 9 bases, there was a span of 21 bases.

The chain couples TRBV5-8 to TRBJ2-6; D remains unclear. Germline loops: CDR1 SGHTS, CDR2 YDEGEE. V was clipped by 2 bases and J by 0 bases, with 18 bases between them. The CDR3 spans 19 residues. The CDR3 sequence is CASSLSVDQASSGANVLTF. For the CDR3, the DNA is TGTGCCAGCAGCTTATCGGTCGATCAGGCGAGCTCTGGGGCCAACGTCCTGACTTTC.

The gene calls are TRBV6-5 and TRBJ2-7, with D perhaps TRBD1 (6 bases). V was clipped by 4 bases and J by 3 bases, with 10 bases between them. The CDR3 is 13 residues long. The germline gives CDR1 MNHEY, CDR2 SVGAGI. Here the CDR3 DNA reads TGTGCCAGCAGTTGGAGCAGGGGCTACGAGCAGTACTTC. Translating it yields CASSWSRGYEQYF.

The rearrangement links TRBV29-1 to TRBJ2-3; 7 nucleotides match TRBD1. V dropped 2 bases and J dropped 3; count of bases not matched to a gene: 2. This CDR3 spans 13 amino acids. The germline V gene has CDR1 SQVTM and CDR2 ANQGSEA. The CDR3 DNA is TGCAGCGTTGAAAGGGGGCGAACAGATACGCAGTATTTT. Its translation is CSVERGRTDTQYF.

The chain is built from TRBV5-1 and TRBJ2-5; the match to TRBD2 covers 14 bases. Germline V CDR1 and CDR2: SGHRS, YFSETQ. After removal of 1 base from V and 1 base from J, the junction contained 6 bases not matched to a gene. This CDR3 contains 18 residues. The CDR3 loop is CASSLSTSGRVGQETQYF. The CDR3 DNA follows: TGCGCCAGCAGCTTGTCGACTAGCGGGAGGGTGGGCCAAGAGACCCAGTACTTC.

The chain uses TRBV3-1 (or the pseudogene TRBV3-2) and TRBJ1-2, with D possibly TRBD1 on 5 matching bases. Trimming removed 0 bases at V and 4 bases at J, with 15 bases between. There are 16 residues in the CDR3. Germline CDR1 and CDR2: LGHDT and YNNKEL (reference sequence). This CDR3 reads CASSQDEAAGGYGYTF. The CDR3 nucleotides are TGTGCCAGCAGCCAAGATGAGGCGGCGGGGGGCTATGGCTACACCTTC.

The chain is built from TRBV7-9 and TRBJ2-7; 8 bases map to TRBD1. The CDR3 covers 17 residues. CDR1 SEHNR and CDR2 FQNEAQ come from the germline V gene (reference sequence). The junction had 15 bases not matched to a gene; V was cut back by 5 bases and J by 3 bases. CDR3 loop: CASSPTVSDRGDYEQYF. Here the CDR3 DNA reads TGTGCCAGCAGCCCTACTGTAAGTGACAGGGGTGACTACGAGCAGTACTTC.

This clone has only a few counts. The chain uses TRBV5-1 and TRBJ2-7; D is possibly TRBD1 (6 bases). In germline, CDR1 is SGHRS, CDR2 YFSETQ. V lost 0 bases to trimming and J lost 4 bases, with 14 bases between them. The CDR3 consists of 15 residues. The CDR3 is CASSLGGRRLYEQYF. For the CDR3, the DNA is TGCGCCAGCAGCTTGGGGGGGCGCCGGCTTTACGAGCAGTACTTC. The complete variable domain, with remaining parts taken from reference TRBV5-1 and TRBJ2-7, reads KAGVTQTPRYLIKTRGQQVTLSCSPISGHRSVSWYQQTPGQGLQFLFEYFSETQRNKGNFPGRFSGRQFSNSRSEMNVSTLELGDSALYLCASSLGGRRLYEQYFGPGTRLTVT.

V is TRBV3-1 (or the pseudogene TRBV3-2) and J is TRBJ2-1; 14 bases agree with TRBD2. CDR1 and CDR2 (germline): LGHDT, YNNKEL (reference sequence). V shed 1 base, J shed 8 bases, and the junction held 25 bases outside the gene matches. The length of the CDR3 is 23 residues. The CDR3 sequence: CASSQGLRGPGLAGVSGVHEQFF. DNA of the CDR3: TGTGCCAGCAGCCAAGGGTTAAGGGGCCCGGGACTAGCGGGAGTCTCAGGAGTGCATGAGCAGTTCTTC.

The CDR3 spells CASSARQAFEASEQYF. DNA of the CDR3: TGTGCCAGCAGTGCAAGACAGGCCTTCGAGGCGTCCGAGCAGTACTTC. The rearrangement joins TRBV6-4 to TRBJ2-7; TRBD1 is a possible D gene (6 bases). With 4 bases removed from V and 6 bases from J, the gap between germline ends came to 22 bases. CDR1 is MRHNA, CDR2 SNTAGT, per germline. The CDR3 runs to 16 residues.

This chain connects TRBV30 to TRBJ1-2; TRBD1 might be the D (5 bases). CDR1 and CDR2 from the germline V gene are GTSNPN and SVGIG (reference sequence). The CDR3 loop spans 14 amino acids. V lost 4 bases to trimming and J lost 2 bases, with 14 bases between them. The CDR3 bases are TGTGCCTGGACCCCGCGGGGCGGGAACTATGGCTACACCTTC. It translates to CAWTPRGGNYGYTF.

The J gene is TRBJ2-3, the V gene TRBV13, with TRBD2 matching 10 bases. V shed 4 bases, J shed 6 bases, and the junction held 19 bases outside the gene matches. There are 19 residues in the CDR3. Germline V lookup: CDR1 PRHDT, CDR2 FYEKMQ (reference sequence). The CDR3 DNA sequence: TGTGCCAGCAGCTCCGGGACTAGCGCCATACCCCAGCAAAGGGATACGCAGTATTTT. The encoded protein is CASSSGTSAIPQQRDTQYF.

The chain has TRBV5-1 and TRBJ2-1; TRBD2 agrees at 11 bases. V shed 6 bases and J 7 bases; nucleotides not matched to a gene: 15. CDR3 length equals 17 residues. Germline V gene data show CDR1 as SGHRS and CDR2 as YFSETQ. CDR3 loop: CASNPRPLAGGGNEQFF. CDR3 coding DNA: TGCGCCAGCAACCCGAGGCCTTTAGCGGGAGGGGGTAATGAGCAGTTCTTC.

This sequence joins TRBV7-3 and TRBJ2-1; tentative D call: TRBD1 (5 bases). Germline loops: CDR1 SGHTA, CDR2 FQGTGA. The CDR3 totals 13 residues. Trimming pared 3 bases from V and 6 bases from J, leaving 9 bases between. CDR3 sequence reads: CASSLGPSNEQFF. As DNA, the CDR3 is TGTGCCAGCAGCTTGGGGCCTAGCAATGAGCAGTTCTTC. Filled out from reference TRBV7-3 and TRBJ2-1, the complete variable domain reads GAGVSQTPSNKVTEKGKYVELRCDPISGHTALYWYRQSLGQGPEFLIYFQGTGAADDSGLPNDRFFAVRPEGSVSTLKIQRTERGDSAVYLCASSLGPSNEQFFGPGTRLTVL.

The V and J genes are TRBV25-1 and TRBJ2-7; 8 bases fit TRBD1. Losses at the gene ends were 6 bases for V and 3 bases for J; bases not matched to a gene: 4. The CDR3 is 13 residues long. Germline CDR1 is MGHDK and CDR2 is SYGVNS. CDR3 region: CASRGQDYYEQYF. CDR3 in DNA: TGTGCCAGCAGGGGACAGGACTACTACGAGCAGTACTTC.

The chain has TRBV5-4 and TRBJ2-1; 11 bases agree with TRBD2. CDR1 is SGHNT and CDR2 is YYREEE in the germline V gene (reference sequence). CDR3 length: 13 amino acids. V lost 3 bases, J lost 15 bases, and 8 bases stayed unmatched. This chain's CDR3 is CASSSPGLAGGFF. The CDR3 DNA sequence: TGTGCCAGCAGCTCCCCGGGGCTAGCGGGAGGGTTCTTC.